The sequence of this T cell receptor (beta chain) was determined in a study of blood T cell repertoires in COVID-19. TCRdb's table, derived via immunoSEQ multiplex PCR, lists solely in-frame clones and lacks some. The sample yields over 100,000 clones, approximately 89% seen once. This clone has a single count. Trimming cost V 2 bases and J 2 bases; bases outside gene matches: 14. There are 19 residues in the CDR3. Germline CDR1 and CDR2: MGHRA and YSYEKL. The sequence was obtained from a man aged 35 to 55 with acute or convalescent COVID-19. The gene calls are TRBV4-1 and TRBJ2-2; 7 bases are a match to TRBD2. Sequencing input: peripheral blood. CDR3 bases: TGCGCCAGCAGCCAAAAGATAGGAGTAGCGGGTGGTAACACCGGGGAGCTGTTTTTT. This gives the protein CASSQKIGVAGGNTGELFF.